This TCR beta chain was recovered during a study of Graves' ophthalmopathy and Graves' hyperthyroidism. This CDR3 region has 12 residues. CDR1 and CDR2 from the germline V gene are SNHLY and FYNNEI. Deletions cut 6 bases from V and 7 bases from J, with 12 bases between. Concerning this clonotype itself: The antigen is undetermined.

Amplification of TCR beta CDR3 regions used RNA transcripts. Scientists carried out first-round RT-PCR using HTBI primers and then a second-round multiplex PCR. TCRdb passed the multiplex PCR reads through MiXCR, listing each CDR3 protein once. This table holds 200,000 to 250,000 distinct CDR3 sequences, around 50% found once. Points from the study as a whole: Stable hyperthyroidism and ophthalmopathy were told apart by a 13-signature model, which achieved roughly 89% sensitivity and 81.08% specificity.

The clonotype comes from an adult man with Graves' ophthalmopathy. What was sequenced was peripheral blood. This chain joins TRBV2 and TRBJ1-2, with D unclear. Written as DNA, the CDR3 is TGTGCCAGCAGCCGGATATCGGGTGGCTACACCTTC. Translated: CASSRISGGYTF. Variable domain in full (rest from reference TRBV2 and TRBJ1-2): EPEVTQTPSHQVTQMGQEVILRCVPISNHLYFYWYRQILGQKVEFLVSFYNNEISEKSEIFDDQFSVERPDGSNFTLKIRSTKLEDSAMYFCASSRISGGYTFGSGTRLTVV.